The T cell receptor (beta chain) described here comes from a study of blood T cell repertoires in COVID-19. Overall study context: COVID-19 samples, acute and convalescent, were from the United States, Italy and Spain.

TCRdb's copy holds only in-frame clones and misses some; the assay was immunoSEQ multiplex PCR. In the table there are approximately 290,000 clones, approximately 83% of which are singletons. Those enrolled, adults aged roughly 18 to 90 years, came from about two dozen US areas. Sequenced material: PBMCs or T cells enriched from blood (not recorded which). This sequence was found in a woman in her twenties or thirties who had recovered from COVID-19.

CDR3 bases: TGTGCCAGCTCCCAACAGGGAGACACTGAAGCTTTCTTT. Amino acid sequence: CASSQQGDTEAFF. V and J are TRBV18 and TRBJ1-1; tentatively, D is TRBD1 (6 bases). Germline-derived CDR1 and CDR2 are KGHSH and LQKENI. The CDR3 consists of 13 residues. V was clipped by 6 bases and J by 3 bases, with 11 bases between them.